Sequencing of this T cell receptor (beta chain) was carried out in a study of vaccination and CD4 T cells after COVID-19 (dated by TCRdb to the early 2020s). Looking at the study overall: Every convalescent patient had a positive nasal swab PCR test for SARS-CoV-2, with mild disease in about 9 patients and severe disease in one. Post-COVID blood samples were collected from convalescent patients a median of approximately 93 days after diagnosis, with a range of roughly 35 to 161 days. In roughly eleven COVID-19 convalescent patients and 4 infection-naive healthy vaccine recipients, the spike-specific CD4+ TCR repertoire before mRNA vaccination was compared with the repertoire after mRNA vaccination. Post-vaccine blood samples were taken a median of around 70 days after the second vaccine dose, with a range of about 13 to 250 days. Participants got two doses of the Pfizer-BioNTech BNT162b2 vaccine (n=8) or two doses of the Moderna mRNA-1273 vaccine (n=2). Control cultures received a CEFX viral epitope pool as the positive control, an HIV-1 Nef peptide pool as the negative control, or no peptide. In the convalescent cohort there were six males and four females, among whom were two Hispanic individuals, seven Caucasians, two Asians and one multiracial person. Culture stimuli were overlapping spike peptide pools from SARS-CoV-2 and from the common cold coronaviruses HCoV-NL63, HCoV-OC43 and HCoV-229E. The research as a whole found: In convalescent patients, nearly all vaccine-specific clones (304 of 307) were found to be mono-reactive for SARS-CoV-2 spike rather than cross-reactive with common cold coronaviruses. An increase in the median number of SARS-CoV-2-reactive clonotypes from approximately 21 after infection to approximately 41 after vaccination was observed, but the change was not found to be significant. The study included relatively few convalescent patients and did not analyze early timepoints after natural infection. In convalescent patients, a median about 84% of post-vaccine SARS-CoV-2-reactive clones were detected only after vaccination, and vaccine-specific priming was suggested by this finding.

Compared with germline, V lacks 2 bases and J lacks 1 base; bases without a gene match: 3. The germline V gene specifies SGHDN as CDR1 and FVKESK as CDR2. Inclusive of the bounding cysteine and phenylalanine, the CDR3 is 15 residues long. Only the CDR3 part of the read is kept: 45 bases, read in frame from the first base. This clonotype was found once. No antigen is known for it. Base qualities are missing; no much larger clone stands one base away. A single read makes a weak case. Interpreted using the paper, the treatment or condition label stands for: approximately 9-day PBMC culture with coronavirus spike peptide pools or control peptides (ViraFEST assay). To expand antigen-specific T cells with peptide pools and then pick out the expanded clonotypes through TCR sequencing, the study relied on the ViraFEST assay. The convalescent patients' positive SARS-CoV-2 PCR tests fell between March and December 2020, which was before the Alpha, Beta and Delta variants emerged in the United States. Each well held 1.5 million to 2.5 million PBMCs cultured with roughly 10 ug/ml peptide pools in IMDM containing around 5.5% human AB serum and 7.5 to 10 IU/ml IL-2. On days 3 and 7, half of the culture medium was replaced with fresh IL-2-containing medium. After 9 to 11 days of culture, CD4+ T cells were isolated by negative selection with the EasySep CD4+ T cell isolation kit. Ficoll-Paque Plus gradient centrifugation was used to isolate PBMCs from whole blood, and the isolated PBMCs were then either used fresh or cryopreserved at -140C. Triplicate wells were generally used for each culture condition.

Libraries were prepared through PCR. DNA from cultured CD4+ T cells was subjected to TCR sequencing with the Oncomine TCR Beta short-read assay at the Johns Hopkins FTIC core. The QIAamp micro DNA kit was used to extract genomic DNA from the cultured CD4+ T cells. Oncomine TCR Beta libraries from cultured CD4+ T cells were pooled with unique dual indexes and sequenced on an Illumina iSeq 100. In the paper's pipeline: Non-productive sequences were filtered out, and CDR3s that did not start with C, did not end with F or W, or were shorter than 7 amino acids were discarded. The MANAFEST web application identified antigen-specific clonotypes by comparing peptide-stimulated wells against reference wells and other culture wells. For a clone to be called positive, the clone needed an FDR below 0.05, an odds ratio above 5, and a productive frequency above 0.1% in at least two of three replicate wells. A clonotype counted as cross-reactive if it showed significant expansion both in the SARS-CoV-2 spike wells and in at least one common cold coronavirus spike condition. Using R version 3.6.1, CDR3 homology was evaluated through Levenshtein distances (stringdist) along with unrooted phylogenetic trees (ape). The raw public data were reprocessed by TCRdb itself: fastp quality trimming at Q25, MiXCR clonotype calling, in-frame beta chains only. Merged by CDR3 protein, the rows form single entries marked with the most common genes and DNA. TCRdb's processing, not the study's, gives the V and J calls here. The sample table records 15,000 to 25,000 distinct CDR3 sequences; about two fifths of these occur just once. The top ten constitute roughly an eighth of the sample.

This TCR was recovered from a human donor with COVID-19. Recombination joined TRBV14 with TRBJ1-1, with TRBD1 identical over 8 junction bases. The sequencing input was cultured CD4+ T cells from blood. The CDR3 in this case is CASSQHRGKNTEAFF. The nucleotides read TGTGCCAGCAGCCAACACAGGGGGAAGAACACTGAAGCTTTCTTT.